Each of the 30 T cell receptor beta chains below was sequenced from the same sample in a study of cytomegalovirus exposure and HLA in healthy donors. Some clones are missing from TCRdb's copy, which holds only in-frame ones; the method was immunoSEQ multiplex PCR. The sample holds about 200,000 clones; more than 70% are singletons and the top ten take over 1.1%. What was sequenced was PBMCs. All receptors derive from a woman younger than 35 in good health and CMV-seronegative.

The chain joins TRBV5-6 to TRBJ2-7, with 9 bases aligning to TRBD2. This CDR3 contains 17 residues. From germline, CDR1 is SGHDT and CDR2 YYEEEE. V lost 4 bases, J lost 0 bases, and 11 bases stayed unmatched. This CDR3 is CASSPVSLAGNSYEQYF. Written as DNA, the CDR3 is TGTGCCAGCAGCCCAGTGTCCCTAGCGGGGAACTCCTACGAGCAGTACTTC.

This clone was recorded only once. The chain carries TRBV19 and TRBJ2-1; 7 bases are shared with TRBD1. The CDR3 has 13 residues. After removal of 6 bases from V and 7 bases from J, the junction contained 6 bases not matched to a gene. Germline V CDR1 and CDR2: LNHDA, SQIVND (reference sequence). The CDR3 reads CASSIQGVNEQFF. CDR3 coding DNA: TGTGCCAGTAGCATCCAGGGGGTTAATGAGCAGTTCTTC.

The rearrangement links TRBV6-6 to TRBJ1-2; possible D gene TRBD1, 6 bases. The CDR3 runs to 16 residues. The V gene lost 1 base and the J gene lost 2 bases, with 14 bases spanning the gap. Germline V CDR1 and CDR2: MNHNY, SVGAGI (reference sequence). The CDR3: CASSYFGSRGNYGYTF. The DNA for the CDR3 is TGTGCCAGCAGTTACTTCGGTTCCAGGGGAAACTATGGCTACACCTTC.

The CDR3 protein is CASSLEAGDTEAFF. CDR3 coding DNA: TGTGCCAGCAGCCTCGAAGCGGGGGACACTGAAGCTTTCTTT. The chain carries TRBV13 and TRBJ1-1; D might be TRBD1 (5 bases). Trimming shortened V by 5 bases and J by 3 bases, and 13 bases separated the two germline ends. The V gene's germline CDR1 is PRHDT and CDR2 FYEKMQ (reference sequence). The CDR3 extends over 14 amino acids.

V is TRBV18 and J is TRBJ1-6; tentatively, D is TRBD1 (6 bases). V lost 5 bases, J lost 6 bases, and 11 bases lay in between. The CDR3 spans 14 residues. The germline V gene has CDR1 KGHSH and CDR2 LQKENI. The CDR3 here is CASSAGDFNSPLHF. CDR3 bases: TGTGCCAGCTCAGCAGGGGATTTTAATTCACCCCTCCACTTT.

The rearrangement joins TRBV9 to TRBJ2-3, with D perhaps matching TRBD2 (6 bases). Germline V gene sequence: CDR1 SGDLS, CDR2 YYNGEE. V gave up 1 base and J gave up 1 base, with 10 bases separating them. This CDR3 is 15 amino acids long. This chain's CDR3 is CASSVRGTRTDTQYF. Written as DNA, the CDR3 is TGTGCCAGCAGCGTACGGGGGACCCGCACAGATACGCAGTATTTT.

This chain links TRBV10-3 with TRBJ1-2; D ambiguous. The germline V gene encodes CDR1 ENHRY and CDR2 SYGVKD. Deletions cut 7 bases from V and 4 bases from J, with 16 bases between. CDR3 length: 14 residues. CDR3 in DNA: TGTGCCATCACCCCCGAGGAGGGAACCTATGGCTACACCTTC. It yields the protein CAITPEEGTYGYTF.

This chain uses TRBV5-6 with TRBJ1-5; perhaps TRBD1 as D (6 bases). CDR1 is SGHDT and CDR2 is YYEEEE in the germline V gene. This CDR3 spans 14 amino acids. With 0 bases removed from V and 7 bases from J, the gap between germline ends came to 11 bases. Here the CDR3 DNA reads TGTGCCAGCAGCTTGGGGGCAGGGGACCAGCCCCAGCATTTT. This translates into CASSLGAGDQPQHF.

The chain has TRBV4-1 and TRBJ1-2; 7 nucleotides align to TRBD1. J lost 3 bases, V lost 0 bases, and 16 bases had no gene match. The CDR3 covers 19 residues. Germline CDR1 and CDR2: MGHRA and YSYEKL. The CDR3 here is CASSQDPSRGTPLYYGYTF. The CDR3 DNA reads as TGCGCCAGCAGCCAAGACCCCTCCAGGGGGACACCCCTCTACTATGGCTACACCTTC.

The chain uses TRBV5-1 and TRBJ1-4; TRBD1 is a possible D gene (5 bases). Looked up from germline, CDR1 is SGHRS and CDR2 is YFSETQ. The germline V and J ends were trimmed by 0 bases and 8 bases, with 17 bases remaining between them. This CDR3 has 16 residues. This CDR3 reads CASSLGVWGGLEKLFF. In DNA, the CDR3 is TGCGCCAGCAGCTTGGGCGTATGGGGCGGTTTGGAAAAACTGTTTTTT. The whole variable domain, filled in from reference TRBV5-1 and TRBJ1-4, reads KAGVTQTPRYLIKTRGQQVTLSCSPISGHRSVSWYQQTPGQGLQFLFEYFSETQRNKGNFPGRFSGRQFSNSRSEMNVSTLELGDSALYLCASSLGVWGGLEKLFFGSGTQLSVL.

CDR3 in amino acids: CSALAGGDHNEQFF. The CDR3 nucleotides read TGCAGCGCATTAGCGGGAGGGGACCACAATGAGCAGTTCTTC. The chain links TRBV29-1 to TRBJ2-1, with 11 bases aligning to TRBD2. Germline V lookup: CDR1 SQVTM, CDR2 ANQGSEA. The CDR3 runs to 14 residues. V gave up 7 bases and J gave up 5 bases; unmatched junction bases: 7.

The chain uses TRBV5-1 and TRBJ1-3; D call uncertain. There are 16 residues in the CDR3. The germline V gene has CDR1 SGHRS and CDR2 YFSETQ. The V end lost 0 bases, the J end lost 4 bases, and 14 bases lay between the germline ends. CDR3 DNA sequence: TGCGCCAGCAGCTTGGCTGGTTCCCGCTACGGAAACACCATATATTTT. It translates to CASSLAGSRYGNTIYF.

The chain employs TRBV7-9 and TRBJ1-3; 8 nucleotides agree with TRBD1. CDR3 length equals 18 residues. Trimming at V came to 4 bases and at J to 0 bases, leaving 11 bases not matched to a gene. Per the germline V gene, CDR1 is SEHNR and CDR2 is FQNEAQ (reference sequence). DNA for the CDR3: TGTGCCAGCAGCTCTCCCGGGACAGGCCCTTCCTCTGGAAACACCATATATTTT. Encoded protein: CASSSPGTGPSSGNTIYF.

This rearrangement joins TRBV2 to TRBJ1-1, with TRBD1 as a possible D gene (5 bases). CDR1 and CDR2 (germline): SNHLY, FYNNEI. The V and J ends lost 8 bases and 2 bases respectively, with 12 bases between them. The CDR3 covers 13 residues. The CDR3 is CASLTGVNTEAFF. Here the CDR3 DNA reads TGTGCCAGCCTAACGGGGGTTAACACTGAAGCTTTCTTT.

The chain combines TRBV19 with TRBJ1-2, with TRBD1 identical over 9 bases. This CDR3 spans 16 amino acids. V lost 4 bases to trimming and J lost 1 base; unmatched junction nucleotides: 7. CDR1 LNHDA and CDR2 SQIVND come from the germline V gene (reference sequence). The CDR3 bases are TGTGCCAGTAGTACAAGGACAGGGGCCAATAACTATGGCTACACCTTC. This encodes CASSTRTGANNYGYTF.

This chain links TRBV4-1 with TRBJ2-1; 12 bases map to TRBD2. Germline trimming cut 2 bases from V and 4 bases from J; bases unmatched to any gene: 6. Germline V lookup: CDR1 MGHRA, CDR2 YSYEKL. This CDR3 has 17 amino acids. CDR3 DNA sequence: TGCGCCAGCAGCCAACCTAGCGGGAGGGCCTTTTACAATGAGCAGTTCTTC. This translates into CASSQPSGRAFYNEQFF.

The chain recombines TRBV5-1 with TRBJ2-1; 13 nucleotides align to TRBD2. Germline V gene data show CDR1 as SGHRS and CDR2 as YFSETQ. The CDR3 consists of 14 residues. The V segment lost 7 bases and the J segment 8 bases; nucleotides outside the gene matches: 6. CDR3 bases: TGCGCCAGCCAAACTAGCGGGGGGGCTCATGAGCAGTTCTTC. It codes for CASQTSGGAHEQFF.

The genes are TRBV19 and TRBJ1-2; D gene unclear. CDR1 is LNHDA, CDR2 SQIVND, per germline (reference sequence). CDR3 length equals 12 residues. Between the trimmed V and J ends, which lost 4 bases and 1 base, there was a span of 4 bases. CDR3 region: CASSTSNYGYTF. The DNA for the CDR3 is TGTGCCAGTAGTACCAGTAACTATGGCTACACCTTC.

The chain is built from TRBV5-1 and TRBJ2-1; maybe TRBD2 (5 bases). Germline V gene sequence: CDR1 SGHRS, CDR2 YFSETQ. The V and J ends lost 2 bases and 6 bases respectively, with 9 bases between them. The CDR3 runs 13 residues. Written as DNA, the CDR3 is TGCGCCAGCAGCTTCGAAGGAGGCAATGAGCAGTTCTTC. Protein: CASSFEGGNEQFF.

The chain is built from TRBV6-4 and TRBJ2-2; D is undetermined. Trimming took off 0 bases at V and 0 bases at J, with 8 bases between the two ends. Germline CDR1 is MRHNA and CDR2 is SNTAGT. The CDR3 is 16 amino acids. The CDR3 DNA is TGTGCCAGCAGTGACTCGAGTCTGTCGAACACCGGGGAGCTGTTTTTT. This codes for CASSDSSLSNTGELFF.

The chain links TRBV7-2 to TRBJ2-7; TRBD2 matches at 10 bases. This CDR3 has 14 amino acids. The junction had 3 bases not matched to a gene; V was cut back by 5 bases and J by 2 bases. CDR1 and CDR2 from the germline V gene are SGHTA and FQGNSA. This chain's CDR3 is CASSRTSGTYEQYF. The CDR3 coding sequence is TGTGCCAGCAGCCGGACTAGCGGAACCTACGAGCAGTACTTC. The variable domain in full, with the rest retrieved from reference TRBV7-2 and TRBJ2-7, is GAGVSQSPSNKVTEKGKDVELRCDPISGHTALYWYRQSLGQGLEFLIYFQGNSAPDKSGLPSDRFSAERTGGSVSTLTIQRTQQEDSAVYLCASSRTSGTYEQYFGPGTRLTVT.

This clone was seen only once. J is TRBJ2-5 and V is TRBV2; TRBD1 agrees at 7 bases. The J call is doubtful: the DNA matches TRBJ2-7 better. The CDR3 spans 16 residues. The germline V gene encodes CDR1 SNHLY and CDR2 FYNNEI. CDR3 nucleotide sequence: TGTGCCAGCAGTGAAGGGTGGACAGGCGCCCCCTACGAGCAGTACTTC. The encoded protein is CASSEGWTGAPYEQYF.

The chain uses TRBV7-6 and TRBJ2-1, with 7 bases identical to TRBD2. Germline assignment: CDR1 SGHVS and CDR2 FNYEAQ. This CDR3 region has 14 residues. After removal of 5 bases from V and 2 bases from J, the junction contained 3 bases not matched to a gene. This chain's CDR3 is CASSPGTTYNEQFF. DNA of the CDR3: TGTGCCAGCAGCCCCGGGACTACCTACAATGAGCAGTTCTTC.

The chain couples TRBV6-5 to TRBJ1-2, with a weak D call TRBD1 (5 bases). Germline assignment: CDR1 MNHEY and CDR2 SVGAGI. Trimming removed 0 bases at V and 3 bases at J, with 8 bases between. CDR3 size: 14 residues. Here the CDR3 reads CASSYSQGYYGYTF. Written as DNA, the CDR3 is TGTGCCAGCAGTTACTCTCAGGGTTACTATGGCTACACCTTC.

This clone was counted a single time. V and J are TRBV5-4 and TRBJ1-3; maybe TRBD1 (6 bases). CDR3 length: 15 residues. Germline V gene sequence: CDR1 SGHNT, CDR2 YYREEE (reference sequence). Trimming stripped 4 bases from V and 1 base from J, with 12 bases between. CDR3 sequence: CASSPPQGSGNTIYF. The CDR3 bases are TGTGCCAGCAGCCCCCCCCAGGGGTCTGGAAACACCATATATTTT.

The chain joins TRBV11-3 to TRBJ2-2, with TRBD2 matching 13 bases. Trimming took 5 bases from V and 3 from J; bases not matched to a gene: 3. This CDR3 region has 16 residues. Germline lookup yields CDR1 SGHNT and CDR2 YENEEA. The CDR3 here is CASSLGLAGDTGELFF. In DNA, the CDR3 is TGTGCCAGCAGCCTCGGACTAGCGGGGGACACCGGGGAGCTGTTTTTT.

The chain has TRBV2 and TRBJ2-2, with D possibly matching TRBD2 (7 bases). Trimming took off 6 bases at V and 1 base at J, with 15 bases between the two ends. The CDR3 runs to 16 residues. Germline lookup yields CDR1 SNHLY and CDR2 FYNNEI. This CDR3 reads CASRPGGTLNTGELFF. The DNA for the CDR3 is TGTGCCAGCAGGCCCGGGGGGACACTGAACACCGGGGAGCTGTTTTTT.

The chain recombines TRBV27 with TRBJ2-3; D unclear. Trimming took 3 bases from V and 2 from J, leaving 12 bases between them. The length of the CDR3 is 15 residues. CDR1 and CDR2 from the germline V gene are MNHEY and SMNVEV (reference sequence). CDR3 region: CASSFSRKATDTQYF. CDR3 DNA: TGTGCCAGCAGTTTCAGCAGGAAGGCCACAGATACGCAGTATTTT.

The chain joins TRBV9 to TRBJ2-3; weak D call: TRBD1 (6 bases). The germline V gene has CDR1 SGDLS and CDR2 YYNGEE. The CDR3 has 15 amino acids. V was pared by 2 bases and J by 7 bases, with 17 bases between. The CDR3 nucleotides are TGTGCCAGCAGCGTGACCGTGGGACATCAAAATACGCAGTATTTT. It specifies CASSVTVGHQNTQYF.

This chain uses TRBV9 with TRBJ2-7, with 8 bases identical to TRBD1. The CDR3 is made up of 14 amino acids. The germline V gene encodes CDR1 SGDLS and CDR2 YYNGEE. Unmatched junction bases numbered 6, after V lost 5 bases and J lost 2 bases. The CDR3 sequence: CASSEGQDTYEQYF. The CDR3 DNA is TGTGCCAGCAGTGAGGGACAGGATACCTACGAGCAGTACTTC.